Below are 12 T cell receptor beta chains sequenced from a single sample in a study of T cells after somatic rescue of genetic block (dated by TCRdb to 2020 to 2022). Receptors were amplified or captured by the immunoSEQ multiplex PCR assay. TCRdb re-hosts the immuneACCESS table, in-frame sequences only. Its copies lack some clones; in the studies checked, an unresolved V gene accounts for under half of them, and the cause for the rest is not known. The sample table lists about 70,000 clones, about 92% of them with a count of one. The ten largest account for 2.5% to 3.5% of the sample. Material for sequencing was peripheral blood mononuclear cells (PBMCs). Receptors were obtained from a man aged 40-49 years.

This chain links TRBV6-5 with TRBJ1-1; D ambiguous. V lost 0 bases to trimming and J lost 3 bases, with 14 bases between them. The germline CDR1 and CDR2 sequences are MNHEY and SVGAGI. This CDR3 has 16 residues. The CDR3 is CASSYSSPPRDTEAFF. The CDR3 coding sequence is TGTGCCAGCAGTTACTCAAGCCCACCGAGGGACACTGAAGCTTTCTTT.

This clone was seen a single time. The CDR3 bases are TGTGCCAGCACACGCCGGGACTTCTCCTACGAGCAGTACTTC. It encodes CASTRRDFSYEQYF. The chain recombines TRBV13 with TRBJ2-7, with D possibly TRBD2 on 6 matching bases. This CDR3 contains 14 residues. CDR1 PRHDT and CDR2 FYEKMQ come from the germline V gene (reference sequence). The V gene lost 7 bases and the J gene lost 0 bases, with 13 bases spanning the gap.

The chain couples TRBV4-1 to TRBJ1-5, with D possibly TRBD1 on 5 matching bases. Germline values: CDR1 MGHRA, CDR2 YSYEKL. V dropped 3 bases and J dropped 0 bases, with 15 bases sitting between them. The CDR3 length is 17 residues. The CDR3 reads CASSHQEVGVSNQPQHF. For the CDR3, the DNA is TGCGCCAGCAGCCACCAGGAGGTGGGGGTTAGCAATCAGCCCCAGCATTTT.

The rearrangement uses TRBV7-8 and TRBJ1-6; D gene unclear. Germline V CDR1 and CDR2: SGHVS, FQNEAQ. V was shortened by 1 base and J by 1 base, with 8 bases between the two germline ends. The CDR3 is 16 residues long. The CDR3 DNA sequence: TGTGCCAGCAGCTTAGGGGCGGTTTCCTATAATTCACCCCTCCACTTT. It translates to CASSLGAVSYNSPLHF. The full variable domain, completed using reference TRBV7-8 and TRBJ1-6, is GAGVSQSPRYKVAKRGQDVALRCDPISGHVSLFWYQQALGQGPEFLTYFQNEAQLDKSGLPSDRFFAERPEGSVSTLKIQRTQQEDSAVYLCASSLGAVSYNSPLHFGNGTRLTVT.

The chain couples TRBV4-3 to TRBJ2-1, with D hard to call. Germline lookup yields CDR1 LGHNA and CDR2 YSLEER. This CDR3 is built from 14 residues. V was clipped by 0 bases and J by 3 bases, with 6 bases between them. CDR3 sequence (DNA): TGCGCCAGCAGCCAAGACCCAGACTACAATGAGCAGTTCTTC. Residues: CASSQDPDYNEQFF.

The J gene is TRBJ2-2, the V gene TRBV19; D not resolved. CDR1 and CDR2 (germline): LNHDA, SQIVND (reference sequence). The CDR3 spans 15 residues. The V and J ends lost 3 bases and 2 bases respectively, with 10 bases between them. The CDR3 sequence is CASSILRGNTGELFF. DNA for the CDR3: TGTGCCAGTAGTATCCTCCGCGGTAACACCGGGGAGCTGTTTTTT.

The V gene is TRBV27, the J gene TRBJ2-2, with 7 bases lining up with TRBD2. V shed 6 bases, J shed 7 bases, and the junction held 11 bases outside the gene matches. Germline lookup yields CDR1 MNHEY and CDR2 SMNVEV (reference sequence). The CDR3 runs to 15 residues. This CDR3 is CASRGAGEGHGELFF. CDR3 nucleotides: TGTGCCAGCAGAGGGGCGGGGGAGGGCCACGGGGAGCTGTTTTTT.

The chain combines TRBV5-1 with TRBJ1-1; D possibly corresponds to TRBD1 (6 bases). Germline V CDR1 and CDR2: SGHRS, YFSETQ. V was clipped by 2 bases and J by 4 bases, with 12 bases between them. This CDR3 has 14 residues. CDR3 protein: CASSFGGRPTEAFF. Here the CDR3 DNA reads TGCGCCAGCAGCTTCGGGGGCAGACCCACTGAAGCTTTCTTT.

This chain connects TRBV7-2 to TRBJ2-7, with D maybe TRBD1 (6 bases). The germline V gene encodes CDR1 SGHTA and CDR2 FQGNSA. CDR3 length: 16 residues. The V end was cut by 0 bases, the J end by 7 bases, with 19 bases between. The CDR3 protein is CASSLAVTAGAWEQYF. CDR3 DNA sequence: TGTGCCAGCAGCTTAGCAGTGACGGCAGGGGCTTGGGAGCAGTACTTC.

The V call is TRBV19, the J call TRBJ1-3; maybe TRBD1 (5 bases). This CDR3 region has 16 residues. Trimming removed 4 bases from V and 0 bases from J, with 13 bases in between. Germline V gives CDR1 LNHDA, CDR2 SQIVND (reference sequence). CDR3 DNA: TGTGCCAGTAGTAGGGGGACGGTTCTCTCTGGAAACACCATATATTTT. Translated: CASSRGTVLSGNTIYF.

The chain couples TRBV2 to TRBJ2-1; D is ambiguous. The V gene's germline CDR1 is SNHLY and CDR2 FYNNEI. Between the trimmed V and J ends, which lost 6 bases and 0 bases, there was a span of 6 bases. There are 13 residues in the CDR3. The CDR3 DNA reads TGTGCCAGCAGGAGGAGCTCCTACAATGAGCAGTTCTTC. Encoded protein: CASRRSSYNEQFF.

Only one count was recorded for this clone. This chain links TRBV5-6 with TRBJ1-4; D gene uncertain. V gave up 2 bases and J gave up 8 bases, with 13 bases separating them. CDR3 length equals 14 residues. The germline V gene has CDR1 SGHDT and CDR2 YYEEEE. The CDR3 region is CASSFPSRREKLFF. In DNA form, the CDR3 reads TGTGCCAGCAGCTTCCCCTCGAGGCGGGAAAAACTGTTTTTT.